In this sample, the clone carrying this T cell receptor (beta chain) turned up a few times. The CDR3 length is 16 residues. Germline CDR1 reads SGHTA; CDR2 reads FQGNSA. J gave up 2 bases and V 0 bases, and 5 bases lay outside the gene matches. The data were obtained in a study of beta chain features in type 1 diabetes. Reverse transcription of all isolated RNA meant that expressed TCRB transcripts were sequenced. The assay was immunoSEQ multiplex PCR, and TCRdb's table has in-frame clones only and misses some. In the table there are hundreds of thousands of clones, approximately 10% of which are singletons.

Sequenced sample: naive CD4+ T cells from blood. The TCR sequence derives from a woman between 18 and 29 years old in good health. The chain couples TRBV7-2 to TRBJ2-5; 8 nucleotides agree with TRBD2. CDR3 bases: TGTGCCAGCAGCTTAGCGTTGGCGGGAGGTCAAGAGACCCAGTACTTC. It is translated as CASSLALAGGQETQYF.